The 3 T cell receptor beta chains below come from one sample, sequenced in a study of T cell changes during pregnancy in multiple sclerosis. Data came from immunoSEQ multiplex PCR; TCRdb stores just in-frame clones and leaves some out. Of more than 75,000 clones detected, about 94% appear once; the ten largest clones hold roughly 2.5%. This specimen was peripheral blood, taken in the third trimester of pregnancy. Receptors originate from a female donor with multiple sclerosis, enrolled in a pregnancy study.

V is TRBV5-1 and J is TRBJ1-2; 8 nucleotides match TRBD1. The length of the CDR3 is 14 residues. V shed 3 bases, J shed 6 bases, and the junction held 7 bases outside the gene matches. CDR1 and CDR2 from the germline V gene are SGHRS and YFSETQ. Here the CDR3 reads CASSYLQGEDGYTF. CDR3 nucleotide sequence: TGCGCCAGCAGCTACCTACAGGGGGAGGATGGCTACACCTTC.

The chain is built from TRBV11-2 and TRBJ2-1; 7 bases match TRBD2. V dropped 5 bases and J dropped 3; count of bases not matched to a gene: 4. The germline CDR1 and CDR2 sequences are SGHAT and FQNNGV. The CDR3 is 14 residues long. The CDR3 is CASSRSGVYNEQFF. In DNA, the CDR3 is TGTGCCAGCAGCAGAAGCGGGGTCTACAATGAGCAGTTCTTC.

The genes are TRBV27 and TRBJ2-7, with 12 bases fitting TRBD2. V shed 5 bases and J 4 bases; nucleotides not matched to a gene: 15. There are 18 residues in the CDR3. Germline V gene lookup returns CDR1 MNHEY and CDR2 SMNVEV (reference sequence). CDR3 amino acids: CASSHLLAGGPSRYEQYF. As DNA, the CDR3 is TGTGCCAGCAGTCACCTACTAGCGGGGGGCCCTTCGAGATACGAGCAGTACTTC.